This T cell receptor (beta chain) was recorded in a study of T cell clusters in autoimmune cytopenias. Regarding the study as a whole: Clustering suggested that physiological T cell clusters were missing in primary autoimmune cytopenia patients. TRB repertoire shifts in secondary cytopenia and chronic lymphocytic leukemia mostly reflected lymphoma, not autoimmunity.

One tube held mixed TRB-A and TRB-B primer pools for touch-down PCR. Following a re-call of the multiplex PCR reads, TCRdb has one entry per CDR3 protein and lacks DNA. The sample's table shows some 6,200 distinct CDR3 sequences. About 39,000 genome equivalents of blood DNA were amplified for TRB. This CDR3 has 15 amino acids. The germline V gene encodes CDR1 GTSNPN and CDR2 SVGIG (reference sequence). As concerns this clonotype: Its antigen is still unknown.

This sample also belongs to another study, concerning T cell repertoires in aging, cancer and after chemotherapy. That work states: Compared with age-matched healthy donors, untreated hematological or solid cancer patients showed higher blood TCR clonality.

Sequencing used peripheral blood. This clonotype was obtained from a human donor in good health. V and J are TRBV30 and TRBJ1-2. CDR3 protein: CAWSLGPGGSYGYTF.